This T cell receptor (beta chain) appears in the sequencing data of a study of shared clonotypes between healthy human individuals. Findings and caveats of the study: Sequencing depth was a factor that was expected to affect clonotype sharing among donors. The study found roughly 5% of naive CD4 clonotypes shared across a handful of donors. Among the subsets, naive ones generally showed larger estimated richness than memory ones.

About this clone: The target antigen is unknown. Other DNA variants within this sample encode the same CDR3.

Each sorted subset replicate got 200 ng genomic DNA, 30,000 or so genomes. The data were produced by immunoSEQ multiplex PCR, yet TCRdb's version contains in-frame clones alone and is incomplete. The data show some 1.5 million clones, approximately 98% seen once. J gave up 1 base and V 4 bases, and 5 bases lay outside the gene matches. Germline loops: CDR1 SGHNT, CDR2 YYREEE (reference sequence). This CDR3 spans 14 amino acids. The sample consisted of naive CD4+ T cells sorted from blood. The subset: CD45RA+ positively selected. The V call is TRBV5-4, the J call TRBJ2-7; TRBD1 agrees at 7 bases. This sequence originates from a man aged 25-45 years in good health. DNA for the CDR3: TGTGCCAGCAGCCCGCCGGGACAGTCCTACGAGCAGTACTTC. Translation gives CASSPPGQSYEQYF.